This TCR beta chain comes out of a study of T cell clonality in common variable immunodeficiency. Germline V gene lookup returns CDR1 DFQATT and CDR2 SNEGSKA (reference sequence). The CDR3 is 14 amino acids. The data were produced by immunoSEQ multiplex PCR, yet TCRdb's version contains in-frame clones alone and is incomplete. This repertoire lists 40,000 to 55,000 clones without singletons; about 9.4% sits in the top ten. Study-wide results and limits: Reportedly, TCR beta sequences from common variable immunodeficiency showed fewer deletions and N-nucleotide insertions. Fewer TCRbeta clones were shared among CVID subjects than controls. What drives increased CVID clonality needs T cell subpopulation sequencing.

This clone was counted many times. Its antigen is not identified. Germline and junction disagree at one end, which may indicate a read error. The read halts 3 residues ahead of the CDR3 end, with the missing end drawn from the germline J gene. Donors gave roughly 4.5 to 8 ml heparinized peripheral whole blood. The clonotype was recovered from a person aged 18 to 75 in good health. Sequenced sample: peripheral blood mononuclear cells. The rearrangement joins TRBV20-1 to TRBJ1-5; 10 bases line up with TRBD1. The CDR3 loop is CSARTTGGNQPQHF. The CDR3 bases that were read are TGCAGTGCTAGAACGACAGGGGGCAACCAGCCC.